This T cell receptor beta chain was documented in a study of response to subunit inactivated influenza vaccine. Findings and limits, study-wide: Authors suggested that a seasonal influenza vaccination recruits few new T cells each time.

As concerns this clonotype: Antigen specificity is unknown.

The germline gives CDR1 SGHTA, CDR2 FQGNSA. The V gene lost 0 bases and the J gene lost 2 bases, with 10 bases spanning the gap. The CDR3 is 16 amino acids. TCRdb recomputed calls from the RT-PCR reads with MiXCR, one row per CDR3 protein. The table includes about 780,000 distinct CDR3 sequences, 15% to 20% detected once. The chain couples TRBV7-2 to TRBJ1-4; D is possibly TRBD1 (6 bases). The sequences come from PBMCs from blood, collected 5 to 6 days after vaccination. The TCR was taken from a man aged 50 to 59 who received an inactivated influenza vaccine. The CDR3 DNA follows: TGTGCCAGCAGCTTAGCGATGGGGGGCACTAATGAAAAACTGTTTTTT. It encodes CASSLAMGGTNEKLFF.